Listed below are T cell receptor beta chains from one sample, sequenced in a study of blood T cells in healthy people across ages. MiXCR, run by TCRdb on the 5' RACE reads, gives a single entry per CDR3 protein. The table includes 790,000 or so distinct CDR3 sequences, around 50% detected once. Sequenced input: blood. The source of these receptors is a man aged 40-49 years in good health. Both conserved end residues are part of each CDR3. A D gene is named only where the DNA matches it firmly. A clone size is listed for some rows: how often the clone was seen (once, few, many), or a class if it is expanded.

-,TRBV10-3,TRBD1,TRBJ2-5,TGTGCCATCAGTGAACCCGACAGGGGCGGGGAAGAGACCCAGTACTTC,CAISEPDRGGEETQYF
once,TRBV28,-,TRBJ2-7,TGTGCCAGCAGTACTGACAGGCCTCGGTACGAGCAGTACTTC,CASSTDRPRYEQYF
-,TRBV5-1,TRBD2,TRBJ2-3,TGCGCCAGCAGCTTGGCGGCGGGGGGTCACACAGATACGCAGTATTTT,CASSLAAGGHTDTQYF
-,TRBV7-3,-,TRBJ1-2,TGTGCCAGCAGCTTACTACAGGGAGGCGGCTACACCTTC,CASSLLQGGGYTF
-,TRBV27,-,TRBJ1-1,TGTGCCAGCAGTGTATCGACTTTTGGTGAAGCTTTCTTT,CASSVSTFGEAFF
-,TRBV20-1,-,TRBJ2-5,TGCAGTGCTAGAGATCTACAGACTATTGAAGAGACCCGGTACTTC,CSARDLQTIEETRYF
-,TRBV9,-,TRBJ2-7,TGTGCCAGCAGCGTAGGCGGCATCAACTACGAGCAGTACTTC,CASSVGGINYEQYF
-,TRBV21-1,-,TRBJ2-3,TGTGCCAGCAGCCCCGCGGCTAGCCTTAGCACAGATACGCAGTATTTT,CASSPAASLSTDTQYF
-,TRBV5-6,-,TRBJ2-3,TGTGCCAGCAGCCACAGGGAAGTTATCACAGATACGCAGTATTTT,CASSHREVITDTQYF
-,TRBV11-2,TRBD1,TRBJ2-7,TGTGCCAGCAGCACAGGGGTTGCTAGGGAGTACTTC,CASSTGVAREYF
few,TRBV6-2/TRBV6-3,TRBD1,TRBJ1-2,TGTGCCAGCAGTGACGGGACAGGGTTCATCTATGGCTACACCTTC,CASSDGTGFIYGYTF
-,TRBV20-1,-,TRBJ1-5,TGCAGTGCTAGTTGGCAGGCCGGTCAGCCCCAGCATTTT,CSASWQAGQPQHF
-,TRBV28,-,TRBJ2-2,TGTGCCAGCAGTTTAGTATCTCTAGGGAACACCGGGGAGCTGTTTTTT,CASSLVSLGNTGELFF
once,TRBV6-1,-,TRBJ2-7,TGTGCCAGCAGAAGAGAGAGGGGATTGGTTCTCTACGAGCAGTACTTC,CASRRERGLVLYEQYF
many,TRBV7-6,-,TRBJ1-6,TGTGCCAGCAGCCGTTCCCTACAGGGCAGTAATTCACCCCTCCACTTT,CASSRSLQGSNSPLHF
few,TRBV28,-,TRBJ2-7,TGTGCCAGCAGTTGGGTCGAGGGTTTCTACGAGCAGTACTTC,CASSWVEGFYEQYF
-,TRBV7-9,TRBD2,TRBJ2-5,TGTGCCAGCCTGGGACTAGCCTTGGAGACCCAGTACTTC,CASLGLALETQYF
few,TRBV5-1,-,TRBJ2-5,TGCGCCAGCAGCTTCGGTTCCTGGGGCATAATGTTGGAGACCCAGTACTTC,CASSFGSWGIMLETQYF
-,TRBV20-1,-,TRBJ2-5,TGCAGTGCTAGAGATGGGTCCCGGCATGAGTGGACCCAGTACTTC,CSARDGSRHEWTQYF
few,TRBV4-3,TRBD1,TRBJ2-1,TGCGCCAGCAGCCAAGATAGTGGGACAGCCTACAATGAGCAGTTCTTC,CASSQDSGTAYNEQFF
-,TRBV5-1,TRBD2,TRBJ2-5,TGCGCCAGCAGCTTGGTAGCGGGAGCCGGGAAGACCCAGTACTTC,CASSLVAGAGKTQYF
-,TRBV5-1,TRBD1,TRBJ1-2,TGCGCCAGCAGCCAACCCGGACAGGCCGGCGGCTACACCTTC,CASSQPGQAGGYTF
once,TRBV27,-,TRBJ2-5,TGTGCCAGCAGTTTACTGGGGCCCCTGAAGACCCAGTACTTC,CASSLLGPLKTQYF
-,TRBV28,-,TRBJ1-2,TGTGCCAGCAGGCCACATGAGGACTATGGCTACACCTTC,CASRPHEDYGYTF
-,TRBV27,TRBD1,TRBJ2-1,TGTGCCAGCAGTAGGGGGACAGTTAATGAGCAGTTCTTC,CASSRGTVNEQFF
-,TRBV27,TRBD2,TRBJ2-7,TGTGCCAGCAGTCAAGGACTAGTGGATTCCTACGAGCAGTACTTC,CASSQGLVDSYEQYF
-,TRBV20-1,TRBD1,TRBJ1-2,TGCAGTGCTAAAGACCGCGGGGACAGTTATGGCTACACCTTC,CSAKDRGDSYGYTF
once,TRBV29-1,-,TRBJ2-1,TGCAGCGTCTACGACACCACACAAGGAAGCTCCTACAATGAGCAGTTCTTC,CSVYDTTQGSSYNEQFF
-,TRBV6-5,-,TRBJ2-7,TGTGCCAGCAGTTTAGGGGGAGTCAACGAGCAGTACTTC,CASSLGGVNEQYF
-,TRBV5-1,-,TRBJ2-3,TGCGCCAGCAGCGGATCGGGTCCCGGCACAGATACGCAGTATTTT,CASSGSGPGTDTQYF